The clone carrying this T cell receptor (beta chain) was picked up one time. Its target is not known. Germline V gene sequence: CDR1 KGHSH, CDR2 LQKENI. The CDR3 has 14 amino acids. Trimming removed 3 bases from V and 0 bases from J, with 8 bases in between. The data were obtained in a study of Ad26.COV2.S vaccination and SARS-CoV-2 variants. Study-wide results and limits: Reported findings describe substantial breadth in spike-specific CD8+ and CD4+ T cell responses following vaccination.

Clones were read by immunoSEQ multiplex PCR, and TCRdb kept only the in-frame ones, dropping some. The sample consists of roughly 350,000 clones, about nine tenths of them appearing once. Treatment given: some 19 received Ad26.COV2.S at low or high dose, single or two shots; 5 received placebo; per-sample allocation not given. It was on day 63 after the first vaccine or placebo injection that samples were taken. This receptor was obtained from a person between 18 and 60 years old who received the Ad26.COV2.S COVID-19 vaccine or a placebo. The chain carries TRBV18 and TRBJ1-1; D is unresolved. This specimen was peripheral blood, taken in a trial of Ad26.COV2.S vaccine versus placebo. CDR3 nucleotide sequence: TGTGCCAGCTCACCTCAGGTTGTGAACACTGAAGCTTTCTTT. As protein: CASSPQVVNTEAFF.